Below are 24 T cell receptor beta chains sequenced from a single sample in a study of blood T cells in healthy people across ages. Primers used in a second PCR of about 7 to 12 cycles were a sample-barcoded 5' primer and a J-beta primer mix. TCRdb re-derived calls from the 5' RACE reads in MiXCR, one entry per CDR3 protein. The sample lists about 800,000 distinct CDR3 sequences, roughly 25% occurring once. This sample was also put to use in a study of T cells of mothers and their children.

What was sequenced was blood. The receptors originated from a boy aged 5-17 years in good health.

This chain joins TRBV20-1 and TRBJ2-3; 9 bases line up with TRBD2. V lost 3 bases to trimming and J lost 5 bases; unmatched junction nucleotides: 12. The CDR3 runs 16 residues. Germline V gives CDR1 DFQATT, CDR2 SNEGSKA (reference sequence). The CDR3 nucleotides read TGCAGTGCTAGGGGCCCCCAGCGGGGGGAGGTAGATACGCAGTATTTT. Encoded protein: CSARGPQRGEVDTQYF.

This clonotype was recorded only once. The chain couples TRBV15 to TRBJ2-3, with unresolved D. CDR3 length: 14 residues. Per the germline V gene, CDR1 is LNHNV and CDR2 is YYDKDF (reference sequence). Between the trimmed V and J ends, which lost 2 bases and 4 bases, there was a span of 10 bases. The CDR3 nucleotides are TGTGCCACCAGCAGAAGGTCCCGCGCAGATACGCAGTATTTT. Protein product: CATSRRSRADTQYF.

The chain has TRBV28 and TRBJ1-3; 10 bases line up with TRBD1. The germline CDR1 and CDR2 sequences are MDHEN and SYDVKM. This CDR3 region has 15 residues. The ends lost 9 bases at V and 2 bases at J; junction bases unmatched: 7. CDR3 residues: CASTTGGFAGNTIYF. The CDR3 DNA follows: TGTGCCAGTACGACAGGGGGCTTCGCTGGAAACACCATATATTTT.

In this sample, this clonotype turned up a few times. CDR3 amino acids: CASSPLPDNYGYTF. CDR3 DNA sequence: TGTGCCAGCAGTCCCCTCCCCGACAACTATGGCTACACCTTC. The rearrangement joins TRBV12-3 or TRBV12-4 to TRBJ1-2; no definite D call. The CDR3 extends over 14 amino acids. Trimming took off 5 bases at V and 2 bases at J, with 12 bases between the two ends.

The rearrangement links TRBV25-1 to TRBJ2-7, with 8 bases aligning to TRBD1. Trimming removed 3 bases from V and 3 bases from J; junction bases left unmatched: 10. The germline CDR1 and CDR2 sequences are MGHDK and SYGVNS. The CDR3 runs to 16 residues. The CDR3, as DNA: TGTGCCAGCAGTGATGGGAGTAGGACAGGGAGCTACGAGCAGTACTTC. It is translated as CASSDGSRTGSYEQYF.

This clonotype was recorded a few times. This chain uses TRBV7-2 with TRBJ1-4; TRBD1 aligns across 7 bases. V lost 4 bases and J lost 7; bases outside the gene matches: 9. Germline V gives CDR1 SGHTA, CDR2 FQGNSA. The CDR3 is made up of 15 amino acids. The CDR3 loop reads CASSSTQGLGEKLFF. DNA of the CDR3: TGTGCCAGCAGCTCCACACAGGGGTTGGGTGAAAAACTGTTTTTT.

CDR3 sequence reads: CASSQATGTPDTQYF. CDR3 sequence (DNA): TGCGCCAGCAGCCAAGCGACAGGGACCCCGGATACGCAGTATTTT. The J gene is TRBJ2-3, the V gene TRBV4-1; 7 bases fit TRBD1. The CDR3 length is 15 residues. Germline CDR1 is MGHRA and CDR2 is YSYEKL. The V segment lost 1 base and the J segment 6 bases; nucleotides outside the gene matches: 7.

The chain joins TRBV6-2 or TRBV6-3 to TRBJ2-1; TRBD2 might be the D (7 bases). Trimming took off 2 bases at V and 2 bases at J, with 10 bases between the two ends. Germline V gene sequence: CDR1 MNHEY, CDR2 SVGEGT. This CDR3 region has 15 residues. The CDR3 loop is CASSYRGGAYNEQFF. Written as DNA, the CDR3 is TGTGCCAGCAGTTACCGAGGGGGGGCCTACAATGAGCAGTTCTTC.

This clonotype was counted between two and nine times. V gene TRBV9 combines with J gene TRBJ1-5; 9 bases match TRBD1. The trim removed 3 bases at V and 6 bases at J, leaving 10 bases unmatched. Germline V CDR1 and CDR2: SGDLS, YYNGEE. CDR3 length: 16 residues. The CDR3 protein is CASSAGTGSGGQPQHF. The CDR3 DNA reads TGTGCCAGCAGCGCAGGGACAGGGAGCGGTGGTCAGCCCCAGCATTTT.

A few counts support this clonotype. The rearrangement links TRBV4-3 to TRBJ2-7, with 9 bases aligning to TRBD1. Germline-derived CDR1 and CDR2 are LGHNA and YSLEER. V gave up 0 bases and J gave up 2 bases; unmatched junction bases: 5. This CDR3 is 16 amino acids long. The CDR3 is CASSQDTGQGAYEQYF. The CDR3 region has the DNA TGCGCCAGCAGCCAAGATACGGGACAGGGCGCCTACGAGCAGTACTTC.

The V gene is TRBV2, the J gene TRBJ1-2; tentatively, D is TRBD1 (5 bases). Germline V lookup: CDR1 SNHLY, CDR2 FYNNEI. CDR3 length equals 13 residues. The V end was cut by 3 bases, the J end by 8 bases, with 13 bases between. The CDR3 loop reads CASSEFRARGYTF. The CDR3 region has the DNA TGTGCCAGCAGTGAGTTCAGGGCCCGGGGCTACACCTTC.

The J gene is TRBJ2-1, the V gene TRBV25-1; 10 bases agree with TRBD2. The J call may be in error: the DNA end matches TRBJ2-5 better. Germline V gene lookup returns CDR1 MGHDK and CDR2 SYGVNS. The CDR3 runs to 15 residues. CDR3 loop: CATAPSGGKPATQYF. CDR3 sequence (DNA): TGTGCCACGGCCCCTAGCGGGGGAAAACCCGCGACCCAGTACTTC.

In its sample, this clonotype was seen a few times. V is TRBV19 and J is TRBJ2-3; D is unclear. Germline V gene lookup returns CDR1 LNHDA and CDR2 SQIVND (reference sequence). There are 15 residues in the CDR3. The V end was cut by 5 bases, the J end by 1 base, with 13 bases between. The CDR3 DNA reads as TGTGCCAGTAGTTTCCCGTCGGCGGGCACAGATACGCAGTATTTT. Protein product: CASSFPSAGTDTQYF.

This chain connects TRBV14 to TRBJ1-3, with D unclear. Per the germline V gene, CDR1 is SGHDN and CDR2 is FVKESK. The length of the CDR3 is 19 residues. Trimming stripped 3 bases from V and 0 bases from J, with 21 bases between. In nucleotides, the CDR3 is TGTGCCAGCAGCCAGAAGGCCCGGACCCGGTCAGCCTCTGGAAACACCATATATTTT. This encodes CASSQKARTRSASGNTIYF.

The chain is built from TRBV20-1 and TRBJ2-7; TRBD2 aligns across 7 bases. V trimming: 6 bases; J trimming: 1 base; junction bases outside the gene matches: 6. There are 13 residues in the CDR3. Germline V CDR1 and CDR2: DFQATT, SNEGSKA (reference sequence). DNA for the CDR3: TGCAGTGCCCCGGGAGGCAGTTCCTACGAGCAGTACTTC. Translated, it gives CSAPGGSSYEQYF.

This clonotype was counted only a few times. At one boundary the junction diverges from the germline segment, which might be a read error. V usage is TRBV6-2 or TRBV6-3 and J usage is TRBJ2-2; TRBD2 matches 7 bases. This CDR3 has 15 residues. Germline CDR1 reads MNHEY; CDR2 reads SVGEGT. CDR3 coding DNA: TGTGCCGGCAGTTCCCCCAGCGGGATTCCCGGGGAGCTGTTTTTT. Residues: CAGSSPSGIPGELFF.

The chain joins TRBV3-1 to TRBJ2-7; TRBD1 might be the D (5 bases). Germline CDR1 reads LGHDT; CDR2 reads YNNKEL (reference sequence). The V and J ends lost 2 bases and 5 bases respectively, with 10 bases between them. There are 13 residues in the CDR3. The CDR3 coding sequence is TGTGCCAGCAGCCAAACCAGGGTTCACGAGCAGTACTTC. Translating gives CASSQTRVHEQYF.

This clonotype has a handful of counts. The chain uses TRBV6-2 or TRBV6-3 and TRBJ2-3; D gene uncertain. This CDR3 is 15 amino acids long. Germline values: CDR1 MNHEY, CDR2 SVGEGT. V lost 5 bases, J lost 2 bases, and 14 bases lay in between. This chain's CDR3 is CASSADGKATDTQYF. The CDR3 DNA sequence: TGTGCCAGCAGTGCGGACGGAAAGGCCACAGATACGCAGTATTTT.

The V gene is TRBV28, the J gene TRBJ2-7; 8 positions match TRBD2. The CDR3 has 14 residues. The V gene end was trimmed by 2 bases and the J gene end by 7 bases; junction bases not matched to a gene: 7. Germline values: CDR1 MDHEN, CDR2 SYDVKM. The chain's CDR3 is CASSLTAGVGEQYF. CDR3 DNA sequence: TGTGCCAGCAGTTTAACAGCGGGAGTGGGTGAGCAGTACTTC.

The V call is TRBV12-3 or TRBV12-4, the J call TRBJ1-2, with D tentatively TRBD1 (6 bases). The CDR3 extends over 14 amino acids. Between the trimmed V and J ends, which lost 6 bases and 4 bases, there was a span of 15 bases. The CDR3 region is CASSRRTATYGYTF. The CDR3 nucleotides are TGTGCCAGCAGCCGAAGGACAGCGACCTATGGCTACACCTTC.

This clonotype was picked up one time. V and J are TRBV6-6 and TRBJ1-1, with D uncertain. V was shortened by 5 bases and J by 0 bases, with 7 bases between the two germline ends. CDR3 length: 13 residues. The germline V gene has CDR1 MNHNY and CDR2 SVGAGI (reference sequence). This CDR3 reads CASSQPLNTEAFF. The DNA for the CDR3 is TGTGCCAGCAGTCAGCCATTGAACACTGAAGCTTTCTTT.

This clonotype was observed a few times. The gene calls are TRBV18 and TRBJ2-7, with 9 bases that match TRBD1. Germline CDR1 reads KGHSH; CDR2 reads LQKENI. CDR3 size: 13 residues. V lost 3 bases, J lost 6 bases, and 3 bases stayed unmatched. Written as DNA, the CDR3 is TGTGCCAGCTCACCGGGGGACAGGGCCGAGCAGTACTTC. It yields the protein CASSPGDRAEQYF. The whole variable domain, remainder taken from reference TRBV18 and TRBJ2-7, is NAGVMQNPRHLVRRRGQEARLRCSPMKGHSHVYWYRQLPEEGLKFMVYLQKENIIDESGMPKERFSAEFPKEGPSILRIQQVVRGDSAAYFCASSPGDRAEQYFGPGTRLTVT.

The CDR3 here is CASRMDNEQFF. DNA for the CDR3: TGTGCCAGCAGGATGGACAATGAGCAGTTCTTC. J is TRBJ2-1 and V is TRBV7-3; D unresolved. This CDR3 comprises 11 residues. V dropped 6 bases and J dropped 5 bases, with 5 bases sitting between them. Per germline, CDR1 SGHTA and CDR2 FQGTGA.

This clonotype was recorded a few times. This rearrangement joins TRBV2 to TRBJ1-3; the match to TRBD1 covers 11 bases. CDR3 length: 16 residues. Trimming cost V 2 bases and J 3 bases; bases outside gene matches: 3. Germline loops: CDR1 SNHLY, CDR2 FYNNEI. This CDR3 reads CASSERTGGRGNTIYF. Written as DNA, the CDR3 is TGTGCCAGCAGTGAAAGGACAGGGGGCCGTGGAAACACCATATATTTT.